A selection of T cell receptor beta chains follows, all from one sample in a study of cytomegalovirus exposure and HLA in healthy donors. The protocol was immunoSEQ multiplex PCR, while the TCRdb copy is restricted to in-frame clones and leaves out a portion. The table has 100,000 or so clones, approximately 87% seen once. Sequencing used PBMCs. The receptors shown here come from a man aged 35 to 55 in good health and CMV-seronegative. The CDR3 runs from the conserved cysteine through the conserved F or W. Each record gives: V gene, J gene, D gene, CDR3 protein, CDR3 DNA. The D gene is left open where the match is weak.

TRBV6-1	TRBJ2-3	TRBD2	CASSEASGGATDTQYF	TGTGCCAGCAGTGAAGCTAGCGGGGGGGCCACAGATACGCAGTATTTT
TRBV7-8	TRBJ2-7	-	CASSRTGLTTYEQYF	TGTGCCAGCAGCCGAACCGGACTGACTACCTACGAGCAGTACTTC
TRBV9	TRBJ2-7	TRBD1	CASSVVWTGDEQYF	TGTGCCAGCAGCGTAGTCTGGACAGGGGACGAGCAGTACTTC
TRBV27	TRBJ2-7	-	CASSLAQAPYEQYF	TGTGCCAGCAGTTTAGCACAGGCCCCCTACGAGCAGTACTTC
TRBV16	TRBJ2-1	TRBD1	CASSPRDRSYNEQFF	TGTGCCAGCAGCCCCCGGGACAGGTCCTACAATGAGCAGTTCTTC
TRBV27	TRBJ2-3	TRBD2	CASSLGLAGPHHTDTQYF	TGTGCCAGCAGTTTAGGCCTAGCGGGGCCGCACCACACAGATACGCAGTATTTT
TRBV27	TRBJ1-1	-	CASSSQLILGGARRNTEAFF	TGTGCCAGCAGTTCACAACTCATTCTTGGGGGGGCGCGAAGGAACACTGAAGCTTTCTTT
TRBV2	TRBJ2-5	TRBD1	CASRPGTGWETQYF	TGTGCCAGCAGGCCCGGGACAGGGTGGGAGACCCAGTACTTC
TRBV7-9	TRBJ2-2	-	CASRYGRDQLAGELFF	TGTGCCAGCAGATACGGCCGAGACCAACTAGCCGGGGAGCTGTTTTTT
TRBV5-1	TRBJ1-2	-	CASSLEEGDGYTF	TGCGCCAGCAGCTTAGAGGAGGGCGATGGCTACACCTTC
TRBV6-1	TRBJ2-5	-	CAVYRAKETQYF	TGTGCCGTCTACAGGGCCAAAGAGACCCAGTACTTC